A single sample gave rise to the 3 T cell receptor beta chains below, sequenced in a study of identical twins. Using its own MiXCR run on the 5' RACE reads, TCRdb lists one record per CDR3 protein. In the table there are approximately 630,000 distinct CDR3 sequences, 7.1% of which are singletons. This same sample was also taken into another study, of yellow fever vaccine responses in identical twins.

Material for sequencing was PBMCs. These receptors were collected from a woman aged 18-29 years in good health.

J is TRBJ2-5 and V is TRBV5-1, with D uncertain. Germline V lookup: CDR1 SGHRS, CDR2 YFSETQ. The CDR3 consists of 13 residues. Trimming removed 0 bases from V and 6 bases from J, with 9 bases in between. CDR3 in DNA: TGCGCCAGCAGCTTGGTGTCTACGCAGACCCAGTACTTC. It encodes CASSLVSTQTQYF.

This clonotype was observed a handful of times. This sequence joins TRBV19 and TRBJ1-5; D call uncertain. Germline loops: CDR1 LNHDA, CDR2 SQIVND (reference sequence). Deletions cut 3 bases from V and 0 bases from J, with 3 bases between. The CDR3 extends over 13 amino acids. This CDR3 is CASSMGSNQPQHF. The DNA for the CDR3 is TGTGCCAGTAGTATGGGTAGCAATCAGCCCCAGCATTTT.

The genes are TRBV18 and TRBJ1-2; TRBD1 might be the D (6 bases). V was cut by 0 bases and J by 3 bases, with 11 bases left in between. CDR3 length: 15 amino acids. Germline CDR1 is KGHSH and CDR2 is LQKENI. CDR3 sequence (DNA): TGTGCCAGCTCACCACCGGGGGGCTCGGACTATGGCTACACCTTC. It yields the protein CASSPPGGSDYGYTF.